This TCR beta chain was captured by sequencing in a study of T cell repertoires in cytomegalovirus infection. TCRdb fed the reads into MiXCR, producing one record per CDR3 protein. The data show 360,000 or so distinct CDR3 sequences, 34% seen once. As for this clonotype: Its antigen is not identified.

This sequence originates from a human donor in good health (CMV status not recorded). Some clones in this sample may be carry-over from other donors' samples. Sample: cultured PBMCs, taken from culture after CMV antigen stimulation.

As DNA, the CDR3 is TGTGCCAGCTCACCACCGACCCAGAGAGTTTACAATGAGCAGTTCTTC. This sequence encodes CASSPPTQRVYNEQFF. The chain combines TRBV18 with TRBJ2-1; D gene unclear. The length of the CDR3 is 16 residues. The ends were cut back, 0 bases at V and 4 bases at J, with 13 bases in the middle. CDR1 and CDR2 (germline): KGHSH, LQKENI.